This note documents a single T cell receptor (beta chain) sequence. Its target is not known. Other DNA sequences within the sample encode an identical CDR3. CD45RO-negative, CCR7-selected cells formed the naive CD8 fraction, which excluded terminally differentiated effector memory CD45RA+ cells. Sequencing used immunoSEQ multiplex PCR; TCRdb keeps in-frame clones, though not all of them. Among roughly 890,000 clones listed, nearly 95% were seen once. This specimen belongs to a study of shared clonotypes between healthy human individuals. Study-level results: Having only a few donors restricted how much genetic and exposure-history diversity was captured.

The CDR3 runs to 13 residues. Trimming left V 0 bases short and J 1 base short, with 4 bases between. CDR1 SGDLS and CDR2 YYNGEE come from the germline V gene. J is TRBJ1-1 and V is TRBV9; D is ambiguous. The sample comprised naive CD8+ T cells sorted from blood. This sequence originates from a man aged 30-40 years in good health. The CDR3 nucleotides are TGTGCCAGCAGCGTAGACTCGAACACTGAAGCTTTCTTT. It is translated as CASSVDSNTEAFF.